A single sample gave rise to the 23 T cell receptor beta chains below, sequenced in a study of identifying expanded T cells in peripheral blood. Measured with immunoSEQ multiplex PCR; TCRdb has only the in-frame clones, and not every one. The sample lists some 78,000 clones; roughly 91% were seen once. Sequencing was performed on blood. All receptors derive from a person between 18 and 70 years old in good health.

The gene calls are TRBV5-5 and TRBJ1-1; possible D gene TRBD1, 6 bases. CDR1 and CDR2 from the germline V gene are SGHKS and YYEKEE (reference sequence). The V end was cut by 3 bases, the J end by 5 bases, with 8 bases between. The CDR3 runs 12 residues. CDR3 protein: CASSYGQTEAFF. The CDR3 nucleotides read TGTGCCAGCAGCTATGGACAGACTGAAGCTTTCTTT. Using reference TRBV5-5 and TRBJ1-1 for the parts outside the CDR3, the full variable domain is DAGVTQSPTHLIKTRGQQVTLRCSPISGHKSVSWYQQVLGQGPQFIFQYYEKEERGRGNFPDRFSARQFPNYSSELNVNALLLGDSALYLCASSYGQTEAFFGQGTRLTVV.

V is TRBV6-6 and J is TRBJ2-5; D remains unclear. V lost 6 bases and J lost 4, with 9 bases in between. CDR1 is MNHNY and CDR2 is SVGAGI in the germline V gene (reference sequence). CDR3 size: 12 residues. This chain's CDR3 is CASSPPGETQYF. The CDR3 bases are TGTGCCAGCAGCCCACCCGGAGAGACCCAGTACTTC.

The genes are TRBV7-2 and TRBJ2-7; 8 bases align to TRBD2. Germline trimming cut 1 base from V and 2 bases from J; bases unmatched to any gene: 4. The V gene's germline CDR1 is SGHTA and CDR2 FQGNSA. The CDR3 consists of 15 residues. This chain's CDR3 is CASSLVSGGPYEQYF. The CDR3 region has the DNA TGTGCCAGCAGCTTAGTAAGCGGGGGCCCCTACGAGCAGTACTTC.

The chain uses TRBV19 and TRBJ1-1; D is possibly TRBD1 (5 bases). The CDR3 is 12 amino acids. V was shortened by 7 bases and J by 4 bases, with 10 bases between the two germline ends. CDR1 and CDR2 from the germline V gene are LNHDA and SQIVND (reference sequence). The chain's CDR3 is CASNFQGTEAFF. The CDR3 DNA reads as TGTGCCAGTAATTTCCAGGGCACTGAAGCTTTCTTT.

The genes are TRBV13 and TRBJ1-2, with TRBD1 as a possible D gene (5 bases). There are 13 residues in the CDR3. The ends were cut back, 5 bases at V and 10 bases at J, with 17 bases in the middle. CDR1 is PRHDT and CDR2 is FYEKMQ in the germline V gene (reference sequence). DNA of the CDR3: TGTGCCAGCAGCCTGCTGGGGCCACGGGACTACACCTTC. This sequence encodes CASSLLGPRDYTF.

The chain employs TRBV13 and TRBJ2-1; D not certain. The length of the CDR3 is 12 residues. V was trimmed by 5 bases and J by 3 bases, leaving 5 bases between them. Per germline, CDR1 PRHDT and CDR2 FYEKMQ (reference sequence). The CDR3 loop is CASSQSYNEQFF. In DNA form, the CDR3 reads TGTGCCAGCAGCCAAAGCTACAATGAGCAGTTCTTC.

The V gene is TRBV27, the J gene TRBJ2-5; weak D call: TRBD1 (6 bases). This CDR3 is 15 amino acids long. Germline assignment: CDR1 MNHEY and CDR2 SMNVEV (reference sequence). The V end lost 5 bases, the J end lost 1 base, and 14 bases lay between the germline ends. CDR3 DNA sequence: TGTGCCAGCAGTGAACAGGGCGCGGGCCAAGAGACCCAGTACTTC. This translates into CASSEQGAGQETQYF.

This chain joins TRBV7-9 and TRBJ2-7; 7 bases match TRBD2. Germline CDR1 reads SEHNR; CDR2 reads FQNEAQ (reference sequence). The CDR3 totals 16 residues. With V trimmed by 4 bases and J by 2 bases, 11 bases remained unmatched. This CDR3 reads CASSWGGGSSPYEQYF. CDR3 nucleotide sequence: TGTGCCAGCAGCTGGGGCGGGGGAAGTTCCCCCTACGAGCAGTACTTC.

The chain carries TRBV11-2 and TRBJ2-7; D perhaps matches TRBD1 (7 bases). V was pared by 5 bases and J by 7 bases, with 24 bases between. CDR3 length: 16 residues. Germline CDR1 and CDR2: SGHAT and FQNNGV. The CDR3 sequence is CASSPYRGGFVLEQYF. The CDR3 DNA reads as TGTGCCAGCAGCCCTTACAGGGGAGGTTTTGTTCTGGAGCAGTACTTC.

The chain employs TRBV5-8 and TRBJ1-5; D gene ambiguous. Germline CDR1 reads SGHTS; CDR2 reads YDEGEE. The germline V and J ends were trimmed by 2 bases and 5 bases, with 14 bases remaining between them. The CDR3 spans 15 residues. CDR3: CASSLDGSPHQPQHF. CDR3 bases: TGTGCCAGCAGCTTAGACGGGTCCCCTCATCAGCCCCAGCATTTT.

This clone was detected a few times. The rearrangement joins TRBV4-1 to TRBJ1-1; D ambiguous. Trimming took 4 bases from V and 0 from J, leaving 12 bases between them. The CDR3 is made up of 15 amino acids. The V gene's germline CDR1 is MGHRA and CDR2 YSYEKL. CDR3 sequence reads: CASSPLSSVNTEAFF. DNA for the CDR3: TGCGCCAGCAGCCCATTATCGAGTGTGAACACTGAAGCTTTCTTT.

This rearrangement joins TRBV7-2 to TRBJ2-5; TRBD2 matches 9 bases. The CDR3 has 15 amino acids. Germline CDR1 SGHTA, CDR2 FQGNSA. The trim removed 5 bases at V and 2 bases at J, leaving 6 bases unmatched. CDR3 residues: CASSPQAGGQETQYF. CDR3 bases: TGTGCCAGCAGCCCCCAAGCGGGGGGACAAGAGACCCAGTACTTC.

The chain couples TRBV18 to TRBJ1-5; D remains unclear. Germline V gene lookup returns CDR1 KGHSH and CDR2 LQKENI. The CDR3 has 13 residues. Trimming took 3 bases from V and 5 from J, leaving 8 bases between them. CDR3 DNA sequence: TGTGCCAGCTCACCCGGGGTCTATCAGCCCCAGCATTTT. It translates to CASSPGVYQPQHF. The complete variable domain, with remaining parts taken from reference TRBV18 and TRBJ1-5, reads NAGVMQNPRHLVRRRGQEARLRCSPMKGHSHVYWYRQLPEEGLKFMVYLQKENIIDESGMPKERFSAEFPKEGPSILRIQQVVRGDSAAYFCASSPGVYQPQHFGDGTRLSIL.

This chain connects TRBV4-3 to TRBJ2-7; the match to TRBD1 covers 8 bases. Germline values: CDR1 LGHNA, CDR2 YSLEER. Trimming cost V 0 bases and J 3 bases; bases outside gene matches: 7. This CDR3 region has 16 residues. The CDR3 bases are TGCGCCAGCAGCCAAGAGCTAAGGGACAGGCGCTACGAGCAGTACTTC. Protein: CASSQELRDRRYEQYF.

V is TRBV5-6 and J is TRBJ2-7, with D possibly matching TRBD2 (5 bases). The CDR3 is 13 residues long. The germline V and J ends were trimmed by 0 bases and 3 bases, with 7 bases remaining between them. Germline V gives CDR1 SGHDT, CDR2 YYEEEE. CDR3 in amino acids: CASSLGGGYEQYF. The CDR3 DNA reads as TGTGCCAGCAGCTTGGGAGGAGGCTACGAGCAGTACTTC.

This clone was recorded once. The gene calls are TRBV7-9 and TRBJ1-1; tentatively, D is TRBD1 (6 bases). This CDR3 spans 13 amino acids. Trimming cost V 4 bases and J 3 bases, with 9 bases left between them. Germline assignment: CDR1 SEHNR and CDR2 FQNEAQ (reference sequence). CDR3 sequence reads: CASSSRQDTEAFF. CDR3 nucleotides: TGTGCCAGCAGCTCAAGACAGGACACTGAAGCTTTCTTT.

The genes are TRBV10-3 and TRBJ2-6; 7 nucleotides align to TRBD2. Germline values: CDR1 ENHRY, CDR2 SYGVKD. Unmatched junction bases numbered 14, after V lost 8 bases and J lost 1 base. The CDR3 spans 18 residues. The CDR3 sequence: CAIFRMAGEPSGANVLTF. The CDR3 DNA reads TGTGCCATCTTTAGGATGGCGGGGGAACCGTCTGGGGCCAACGTCCTGACTTTC.

The chain couples TRBV7-9 to TRBJ1-4; D perhaps matches TRBD1 (5 bases). Germline V gene sequence: CDR1 SEHNR, CDR2 FQNEAQ (reference sequence). Deletions cut 3 bases from V and 8 bases from J, with 16 bases between. The CDR3 is made up of 15 amino acids. This chain's CDR3 is CASSFEGQGNEKLFF. The CDR3 DNA reads as TGTGCCAGCAGCTTCGAGGGGCAGGGAAACGAAAAACTGTTTTTT.

This sequence joins TRBV15 and TRBJ1-2; 7 bases line up with TRBD1. Per germline, CDR1 LNHNV and CDR2 YYDKDF (reference sequence). Trimming at V came to 1 base and at J to 5 bases, leaving 4 bases not matched to a gene. The CDR3 loop spans 14 amino acids. CDR3 residues: CATSRAGTAYGYTF. CDR3 DNA sequence: TGTGCCACCAGCAGAGCCGGGACAGCGTATGGCTACACCTTC.

This CDR3 reads CASSQSSSNQPQHF. CDR3 sequence (DNA): TGCGCCAGCAGTCAATCGAGCAGCAATCAGCCCCAGCATTTT. V and J are TRBV23-1 and TRBJ1-5; unclear D gene. TRBV23-1 carries the ORF label, with uncertain function. The CDR3 covers 14 residues. V was shortened by 0 bases and J by 1 base, with 4 bases between the two germline ends.

The chain employs TRBV7-8 and TRBJ2-7, with D perhaps being TRBD1 or TRBD2 (5 bases each). The CDR3 sequence is 15 residues long. The germline V and J ends were trimmed by 4 bases and 0 bases, with 13 bases remaining between them. Germline assignment: CDR1 SGHVS and CDR2 FQNEAQ. This CDR3 is CASSSLGASSYEQYF. CDR3 bases: TGTGCCAGCAGCTCACTCGGGGCTAGCTCCTACGAGCAGTACTTC. The complete variable domain, with remaining parts taken from reference TRBV7-8 and TRBJ2-7, reads GAGVSQSPRYKVAKRGQDVALRCDPISGHVSLFWYQQALGQGPEFLTYFQNEAQLDKSGLPSDRFFAERPEGSVSTLKIQRTQQEDSAVYLCASSSLGASSYEQYFGPGTRLTVT.

V and J are TRBV5-1 and TRBJ2-1; D is perhaps TRBD2 (5 bases). V gave up 4 bases and J gave up 1 base, with 18 bases separating them. Per the germline V gene, CDR1 is SGHRS and CDR2 is YFSETQ. This CDR3 has 17 amino acids. CDR3 in amino acids: CASSPEAASSSYNEQFF. Here the CDR3 DNA reads TGCGCCAGCAGCCCCGAGGCGGCTAGCTCATCCTACAATGAGCAGTTCTTC.

This sequence joins TRBV13 and TRBJ2-6; 9 nucleotides align to TRBD1. Trimming took 5 bases from V and 4 from J; bases not matched to a gene: 12. Germline V lookup: CDR1 PRHDT, CDR2 FYEKMQ (reference sequence). The CDR3 runs to 18 residues. CDR3 DNA: TGTGCCAGCAGCGTGACCGGGACAGGGCCCTTCGGGGCCAACGTCCTGACTTTC. Its translation is CASSVTGTGPFGANVLTF.